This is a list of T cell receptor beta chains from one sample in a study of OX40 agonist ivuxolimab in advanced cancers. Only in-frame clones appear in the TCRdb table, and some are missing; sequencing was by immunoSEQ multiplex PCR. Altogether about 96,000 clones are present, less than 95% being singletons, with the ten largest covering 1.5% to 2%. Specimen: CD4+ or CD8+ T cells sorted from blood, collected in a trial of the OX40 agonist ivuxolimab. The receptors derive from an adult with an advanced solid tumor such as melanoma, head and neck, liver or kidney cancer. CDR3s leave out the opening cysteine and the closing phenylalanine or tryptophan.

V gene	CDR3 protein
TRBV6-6	ASRTSGGSTDTQY
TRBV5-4	ASSLAGGQISTDTQY
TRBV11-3	ASSPGTSGSREQY
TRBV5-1	ASSSSSYEQY
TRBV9	ASSPSGGDTDTQY
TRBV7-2	ASSLEFGGLGTQY
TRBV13	ASSLGFLAGGPREQY
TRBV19	ASSTMGLAGDHTGELF
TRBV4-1	ASSQDLRRMDEQY
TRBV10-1	ASSDVQWLSGNEQF
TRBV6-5	ASSSRLARPYEQY
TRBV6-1	ASKPGQGINYGYT
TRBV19	ASSMGTYNEQF
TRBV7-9	ASRGQGARGGYT
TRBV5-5	ASSLQGGEQF
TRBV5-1	ASSLDSNYGYT
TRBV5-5	ASSLEQAAFVQY
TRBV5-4	ASSLDIPNYGYT
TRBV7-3	ASSLGISDTQY
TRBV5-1	ASSPRLAGSSTDTQY
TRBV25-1	ASSDAKGAINEQF
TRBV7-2	ASSLGDRPWETQY
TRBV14	ASSHPARPFGELF
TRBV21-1	ATWGTGKKENTEAF
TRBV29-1	SVEDHRLAGGIYNEQF
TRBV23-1	ASSQETGGREEGFSGANVLT
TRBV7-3	ASSWGLAGGIADTQY
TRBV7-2	ASSLVVRDTGELF
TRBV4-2	ASSQDRDYGYT
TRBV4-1	ASSQDRGGANVLT
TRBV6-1	ASSENRAYEQY
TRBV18	ASSKTGSGANVLT
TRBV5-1	ASSSGRAYEQY
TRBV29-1	SVAWSNQPQH
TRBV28	ASSWAFGPISGANVLT
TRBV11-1	ASSFGLNSYEQY
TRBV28	ASSETGEQETQY
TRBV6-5	ASSTKGLGANVLT
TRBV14	ASSPRQGAIYGYT
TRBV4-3	ASSQYRTSYNEQF
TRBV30	AWSVSLRGGSYNEQF
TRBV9	ASSVGGSTYNEQF
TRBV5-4	ASSLERETYEQY
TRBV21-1	ASSKATGGEIGNTIY
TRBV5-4	ASSLGAGGTHEQY
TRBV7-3	ASSLTLPGTQY
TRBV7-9	ASSSSGRYTDTQY
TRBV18	ASSPDREGPLH
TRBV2	ASRLVLSNQPQH
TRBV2	AILNGAETQY
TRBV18	ASSDSGVNEKLF
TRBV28	ASSSPGVRSYEQY
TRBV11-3	ASSPGTSGGYPEQF
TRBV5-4	ASSFLAGGPGYAYNEQF
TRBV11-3	ASSLGNEQF
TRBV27	ASREAGKSDYGYT
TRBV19	ASSMRGSNQPQH
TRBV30	AWKGSGNTIY
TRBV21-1	ASSRRAQSGEKLF